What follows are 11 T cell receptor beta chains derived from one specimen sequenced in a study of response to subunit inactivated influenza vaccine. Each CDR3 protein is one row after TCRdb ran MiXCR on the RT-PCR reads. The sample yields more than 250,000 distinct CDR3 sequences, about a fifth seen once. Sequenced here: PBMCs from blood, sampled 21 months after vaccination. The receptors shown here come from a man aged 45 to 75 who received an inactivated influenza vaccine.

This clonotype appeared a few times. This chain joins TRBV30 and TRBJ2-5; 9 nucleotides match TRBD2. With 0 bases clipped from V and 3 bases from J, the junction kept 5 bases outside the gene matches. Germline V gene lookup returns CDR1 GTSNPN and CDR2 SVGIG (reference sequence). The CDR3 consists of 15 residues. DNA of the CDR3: TGTGCCTGGAGTGTATTCGGACTAGCGAAAGAGACCCAGTACTTC. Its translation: CAWSVFGLAKETQYF.

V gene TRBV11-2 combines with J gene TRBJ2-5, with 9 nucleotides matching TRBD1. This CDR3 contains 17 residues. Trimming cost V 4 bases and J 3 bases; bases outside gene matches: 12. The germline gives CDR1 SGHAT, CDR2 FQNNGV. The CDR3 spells CASSSPITWDREETQYF. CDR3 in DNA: TGTGCCAGCAGCTCACCAATCACGTGGGACAGGGAAGAGACCCAGTACTTC.

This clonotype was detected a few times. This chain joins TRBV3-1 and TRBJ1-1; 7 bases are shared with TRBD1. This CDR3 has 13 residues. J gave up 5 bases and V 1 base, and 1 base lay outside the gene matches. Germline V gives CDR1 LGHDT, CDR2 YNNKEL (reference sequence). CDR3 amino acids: CASSQATGTEAFF. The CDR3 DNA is TGTGCCAGCAGCCAAGCGACAGGGACTGAAGCTTTCTTT.

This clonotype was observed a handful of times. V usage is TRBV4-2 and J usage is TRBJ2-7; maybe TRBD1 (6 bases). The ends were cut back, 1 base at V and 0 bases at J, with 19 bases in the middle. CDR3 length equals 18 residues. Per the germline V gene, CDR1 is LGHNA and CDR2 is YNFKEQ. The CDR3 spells CASSQAGQEAGASYEQYF. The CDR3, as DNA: TGTGCCAGCAGCCAAGCGGGACAAGAGGCAGGGGCCTCCTACGAGCAGTACTTC.

The DNA for the CDR3 is TGTGCCAGCAGCTCGGGACAGGGTAATTCACCCCTCCACTTT. It yields the protein CASSSGQGNSPLHF. The chain employs TRBV9 and TRBJ1-6; 9 bases match TRBD1. CDR1 is SGDLS, CDR2 YYNGEE, per germline. V was pared by 4 bases and J by 6 bases, with 2 bases of the junction left unmatched. The CDR3 consists of 14 residues.

CDR3 coding DNA: TGCAGCGTTGTTGGGACAGGGAGGGCCTACGAGCAGTACTTC. Protein sequence: CSVVGTGRAYEQYF. This chain links TRBV29-1 with TRBJ2-7, with TRBD1 matching 9 bases. The CDR3 covers 14 residues. V was clipped by 4 bases and J by 2 bases; unmatched bases: 6. Per germline, CDR1 SQVTM and CDR2 ANQGSEA.

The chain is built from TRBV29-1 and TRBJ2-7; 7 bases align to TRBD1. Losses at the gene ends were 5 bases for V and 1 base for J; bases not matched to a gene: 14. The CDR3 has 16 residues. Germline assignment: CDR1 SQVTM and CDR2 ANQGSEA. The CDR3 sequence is CSVWDSLKETSYEQYF. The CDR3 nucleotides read TGCAGCGTTTGGGACAGTCTTAAGGAAACTTCCTACGAGCAGTACTTC.

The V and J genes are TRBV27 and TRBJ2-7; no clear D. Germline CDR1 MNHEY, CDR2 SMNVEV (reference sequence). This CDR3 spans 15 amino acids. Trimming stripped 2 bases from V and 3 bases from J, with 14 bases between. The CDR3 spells CASSLLRSDGYEQYF. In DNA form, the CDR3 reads TGTGCCAGCAGTTTACTCAGGTCCGACGGCTACGAGCAGTACTTC.

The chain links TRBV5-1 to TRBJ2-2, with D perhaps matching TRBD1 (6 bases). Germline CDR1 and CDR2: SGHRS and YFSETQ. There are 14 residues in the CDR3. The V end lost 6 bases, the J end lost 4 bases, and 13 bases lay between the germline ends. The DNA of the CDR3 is TGCGCCAGCAAAAGGACAGACGGCACCGGGGAGCTGTTTTTT. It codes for CASKRTDGTGELFF.

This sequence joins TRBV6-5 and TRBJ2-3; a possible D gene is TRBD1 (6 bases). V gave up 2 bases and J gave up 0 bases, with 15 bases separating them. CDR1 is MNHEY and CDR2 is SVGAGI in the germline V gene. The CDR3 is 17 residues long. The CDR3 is CASSYGGHPTSTDTQYF. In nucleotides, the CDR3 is TGTGCCAGCAGTTACGGGGGACACCCAACTAGCACAGATACGCAGTATTTT.

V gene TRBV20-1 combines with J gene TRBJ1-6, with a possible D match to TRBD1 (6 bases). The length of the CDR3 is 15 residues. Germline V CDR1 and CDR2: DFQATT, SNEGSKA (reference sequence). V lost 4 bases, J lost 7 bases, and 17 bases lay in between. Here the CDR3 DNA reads TGCAGTGCTACGAGGGGGGCCTGGGGGAATTCACCCCTCCACTTT. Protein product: CSATRGAWGNSPLHF.